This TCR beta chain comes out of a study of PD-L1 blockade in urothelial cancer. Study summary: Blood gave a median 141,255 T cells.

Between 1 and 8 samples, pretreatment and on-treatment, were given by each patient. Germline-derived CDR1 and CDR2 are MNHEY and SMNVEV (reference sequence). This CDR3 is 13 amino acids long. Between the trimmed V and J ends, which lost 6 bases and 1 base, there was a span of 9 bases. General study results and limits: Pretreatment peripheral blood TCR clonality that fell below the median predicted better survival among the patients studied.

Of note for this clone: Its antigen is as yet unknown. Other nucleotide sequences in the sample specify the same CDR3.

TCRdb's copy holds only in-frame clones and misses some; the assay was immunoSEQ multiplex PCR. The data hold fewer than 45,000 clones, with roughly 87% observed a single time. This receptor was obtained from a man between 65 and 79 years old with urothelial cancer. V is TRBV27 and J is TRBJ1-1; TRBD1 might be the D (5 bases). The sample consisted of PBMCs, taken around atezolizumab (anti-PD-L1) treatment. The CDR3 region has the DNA TGTGCCAGCAGCCGTAGGGGGAACACTGAAGCTTTCTTT. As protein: CASSRRGNTEAFF.